This TCR beta chain was captured by sequencing in a study of OX40 agonist ivuxolimab in advanced cancers. Notes on the study in general: Compared with others, partial responders at 0.1-3.0 mg/kg displayed clonal expansion among the lowest. The investigators did not determine what antigen specificity the expanded peripheral T cells had. By week 6 at 0.1 to 3.0 mg/kg, blood CD4+ and CD8+ T cells had expanded clonally.

The table came from immunoSEQ multiplex PCR; TCRdb's copy has only in-frame clones and leaves some out. The table records around 62,000 clones, 77% of them present only once. To note about this clone: The antigen is undetermined.

Per germline, CDR1 SQVTM and CDR2 ANQGSEA. This CDR3 spans 12 amino acids. The junction had 3 bases not matched to a gene; V was cut back by 7 bases and J by 2 bases. This receptor was taken from an adult with an advanced solid tumor such as melanoma, head and neck, liver or kidney cancer. This material consisted of CD4+ or CD8+ T cells sorted from blood, taken in a trial of the OX40 agonist ivuxolimab. V usage is TRBV29-1 and J usage is TRBJ2-3, with TRBD1 identical over 7 bases. CDR3 sequence: CSGGQYTDTQYF. The CDR3 nucleotides are TGCAGCGGGGGACAGTACACAGATACGCAGTATTTT.